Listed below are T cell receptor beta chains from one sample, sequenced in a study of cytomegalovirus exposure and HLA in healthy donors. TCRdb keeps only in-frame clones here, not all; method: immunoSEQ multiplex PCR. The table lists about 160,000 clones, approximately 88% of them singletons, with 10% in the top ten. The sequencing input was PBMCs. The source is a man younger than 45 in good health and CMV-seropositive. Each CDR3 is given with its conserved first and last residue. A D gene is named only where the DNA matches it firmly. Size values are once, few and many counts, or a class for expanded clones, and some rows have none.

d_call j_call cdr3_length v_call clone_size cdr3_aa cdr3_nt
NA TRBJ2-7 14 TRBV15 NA CATSTTVGYEGQYF TGTGCCACCAGCACGACAGTGGGCTACGAAGGGCAGTACTTC
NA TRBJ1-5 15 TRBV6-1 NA CASSEFIGGSQPQHF TGTGCCAGCAGTGAATTCATAGGGGGAAGTCAGCCCCAGCATTTT
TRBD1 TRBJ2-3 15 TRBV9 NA CASSVRDRYTDTQYF TGTGCCAGCAGCGTCCGGGACAGATACACAGATACGCAGTATTTT
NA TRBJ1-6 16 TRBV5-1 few CASSLGQGRDNSPLHF TGCGCCAGCAGCTTGGGGCAGGGTAGAGATAATTCACCCCTCCACTTT
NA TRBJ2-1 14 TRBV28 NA CASSTPTPYNEQFF TGTGCCAGCAGCACCCCTACCCCCTACAATGAGCAGTTCTTC
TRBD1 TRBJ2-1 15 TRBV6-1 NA CASSGRQGAYNEQFF TGTGCCAGCAGCGGTCGACAGGGGGCCTACAATGAGCAGTTCTTC
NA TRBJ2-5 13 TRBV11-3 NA CASSLAEEETQYF TGTGCCAGCAGCTTAGCGGAGGAAGAGACCCAGTACTTC
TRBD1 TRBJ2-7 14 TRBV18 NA CASSPQQGAYEQYF TGTGCCAGCTCACCACAGCAGGGGGCGTACGAGCAGTACTTC
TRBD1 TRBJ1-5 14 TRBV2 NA CASTLDRGIQPQHF TGTGCCAGCACCTTGGACAGGGGGATTCAGCCCCAGCATTTT
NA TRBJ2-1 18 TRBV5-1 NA CASSLRDIGEIVFNEQFF TGCGCCAGCAGCTTGCGGGATATTGGGGAGATCGTATTCAATGAGCAGTTCTTC
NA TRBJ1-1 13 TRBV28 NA CASSPRVDTEAFF TGTGCCAGCAGTCCCCGGGTTGACACTGAAGCTTTCTTT
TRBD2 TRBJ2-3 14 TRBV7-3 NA CASSLPGTSEVRYF TGTGCCAGCAGCTTACCCGGGACTAGCGAAGTACGGTATTTT
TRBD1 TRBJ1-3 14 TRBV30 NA CAWTPGQGGNTIYF TGTGCCTGGACCCCGGGACAGGGAGGAAACACCATATATTTT